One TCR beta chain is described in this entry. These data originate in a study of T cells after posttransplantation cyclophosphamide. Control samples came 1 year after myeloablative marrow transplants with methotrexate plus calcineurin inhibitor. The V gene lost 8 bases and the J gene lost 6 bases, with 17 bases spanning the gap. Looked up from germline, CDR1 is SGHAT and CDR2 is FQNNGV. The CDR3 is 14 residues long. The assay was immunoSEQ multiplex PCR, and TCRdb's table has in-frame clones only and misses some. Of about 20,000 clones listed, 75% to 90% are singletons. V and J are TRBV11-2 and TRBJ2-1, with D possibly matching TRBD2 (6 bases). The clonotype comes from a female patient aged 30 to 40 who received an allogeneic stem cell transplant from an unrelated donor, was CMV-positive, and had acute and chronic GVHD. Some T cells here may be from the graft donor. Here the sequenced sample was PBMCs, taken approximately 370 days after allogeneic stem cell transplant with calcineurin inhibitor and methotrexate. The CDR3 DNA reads TGTGCCAGCGCTAACTCCGGGGGTCCCAATGAGCAGTTCTTC. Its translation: CASANSGGPNEQFF.